The sequence of this T cell receptor (beta chain) was determined in a study of vaccination effects on CD4 cells after COVID-19. Generated by immunoSEQ multiplex PCR, the TCRdb table keeps only in-frame clones and is missing some. The sample comprises 50,000 to 75,000 clones, about 74% of which are singletons, and roughly 3.2% rests with the top ten. The CDR3 length is 16 residues. CDR1 is LNHDA, CDR2 SQIVND, per germline (reference sequence). Trimming left V 0 bases short and J 2 bases short, with 11 bases between. The culture ran for approximately 11 days before CD4+ T cells were isolated. IL-2 medium was substituted for half the medium on days 3 and 7. On this clone: Its target is not known.

The source material was CD4+ T cells from PBMCs cultured without peptide, sampled before COVID-19 vaccination. The chain has TRBV19 and TRBJ1-3; D is unresolved. The receptor was isolated from a human donor who received a COVID-19 vaccine. The CDR3 DNA is TGTGCCAGTAGTATAGATCGGTCATCGGCTGGAAACACCATATATTTT. It is translated as CASSIDRSSAGNTIYF.